Sequencing of this T cell receptor beta chain was carried out in a study of T cell changes during pregnancy in multiple sclerosis. CDR3 length: 20 residues. Per germline, CDR1 KGHSH and CDR2 LQKENI. V dropped 6 bases and J dropped 8; count of bases not matched to a gene: 23. The data were produced by immunoSEQ multiplex PCR, yet TCRdb's version contains in-frame clones alone and is incomplete. The repertoire has tens of thousands of clones, roughly 90% of them found once; the top ten carry 1.5% to 2%. The material was peripheral blood, obtained in the first trimester of pregnancy. This sequence joins TRBV18 and TRBJ1-6; 9 bases fit TRBD1. The sequence came from a female donor in good health, enrolled as a control in a pregnancy study. The chain's CDR3 is CASSEGQGTTYSYLYSPLHF. As DNA, the CDR3 is TGTGCCAGCTCCGAGGGACAGGGCACCACTTACTCTTATCTCTATTCACCCCTCCACTTT. Supplemented by reference TRBV18 and TRBJ1-6, the full variable domain reads NAGVMQNPRHLVRRRGQEARLRCSPMKGHSHVYWYRQLPEEGLKFMVYLQKENIIDESGMPKERFSAEFPKEGPSILRIQQVVRGDSAAYFCASSEGQGTTYSYLYSPLHFGNGTRLTVT.